This T cell receptor beta chain was sequenced in a study of T cells in Graves' hyperthyroidism and ophthalmopathy. This clonotype was observed at least ten times. Germline values: CDR1 GTSNPN, CDR2 SVGIG (reference sequence). V dropped 3 bases and J dropped 5 bases, with 11 bases sitting between them. The CDR3 is made up of 13 amino acids. Authors of the study amplified TCR beta CDR3 regions from RNA transcripts. When the TCR CDR3 underwent first-round RT-PCR, the HTBI primer set was used. TCRdb re-derived calls from the multiplex PCR reads in MiXCR, one entry per CDR3 protein. The sample consists of hundreds of thousands of distinct CDR3 sequences, around a quarter of them appearing once.

The source is a woman between 25 and 40 years old with Graves' ophthalmopathy. The sample comprised blood. The chain links TRBV30 to TRBJ1-5, with D maybe TRBD1 (5 bases). CDR3 in amino acids: CAWSPGRDQPQHF. The CDR3 coding sequence is TGTGCCTGGAGCCCAGGGAGGGATCAGCCCCAGCATTTT.